This T cell receptor beta chain emerged from a study of blood T cells in healthy people across ages. Germline V lookup: CDR1 KGHSH, CDR2 LQKENI. Trimming removed 2 bases from V and 14 bases from J, with 16 bases in between. CDR3 length equals 14 residues. This clonotype was seen repeatedly, ten times or more. Its antigen remains unidentified. Study-wide results and caveats: PBMCs were not sorted, which prevented a conclusive comparison of naive versus antigen-experienced cells.

For the second PCR, which ran for roughly 6 to 11 cycles, a sample-barcoded 5' primer and a J-beta primer mix were used. MiXCR, run by TCRdb on the 5' RACE reads, gives a single entry per CDR3 protein. The table records hundreds of thousands of distinct CDR3 sequences, 45% to 60% of them present only once. The chain links TRBV18 to TRBJ1-6, with D tentatively TRBD1 (5 bases). The specimen sequenced was blood. This clonotype was obtained from a man aged 60 to 75 in good health. The chain's CDR3 is CASSPSRDGPSLHF. Here the CDR3 DNA reads TGTGCCAGCTCACCAAGCCGGGACGGCCCTTCCCTCCACTTT.